This T cell receptor (beta chain) was retrieved from a study of CD8 T cells in Susac syndrome. Roughly 0.45 to 1 ug RNA was reverse transcribed with random hexamers. The CDR3 of TCR beta was amplified by immunoSEQ multiplex PCR across 54 Vbeta and 13 Jbeta. TCRdb itself ran the immunoSEQ multiplex PCR reads through MiXCR, one entry per CDR3 protein. Of 330,000 or so distinct CDR3 sequences in the sample, around 89% were seen once. Isolation of CD8+ and CD4+ T cells was performed negatively, whereas enrichment of TEMRA cells was done by FACS. Germline V gives CDR1 SNHLY, CDR2 FYNNEI. This CDR3 spans 20 amino acids. V dropped 2 bases and J dropped 8 bases, with 28 bases sitting between them.

Material: CD8+ T cells from PBMCs. The chain couples TRBV2 to TRBJ1-6; D possibly corresponds to TRBD1 (5 bases). The TCR comes from a human donor with multiple sclerosis. The CDR3 is CASSEWGPLWRALWDSPLHF. CDR3 sequence (DNA): TGTGCCAGCAGTGAATGGGGCCCCCTCTGGAGGGCCTTATGGGATTCACCCCTCCACTTT.